This is a list of T cell receptor beta chains from one sample in a study of blood T cells in healthy people across ages. TCRdb processed the 5' RACE reads anew with MiXCR; each CDR3 protein has one entry. The sample records about 1.8 million distinct CDR3 sequences, around 50% being singletons. Sequencing used blood. Receptors were obtained from a woman in her thirties or forties in good health. The CDR3 runs from the conserved cysteine through the conserved F or W. The D gene is left open where the match is weak. Where a row states a size, it is once, few, many or the class of an expanded clone; other rows omit it.

TGCGCCAGCAGCCAAGATCCCCCACTAGCGGCCGAAGGGGAGCAGTTCTTC	CASSQDPPLAAEGEQFF	TRBD2	.	TRBV4-1	TRBJ2-1
TGTGCCAGCAAATCGGCAGGAGGGCAGTTGGGCATTCAGTACTTC	CASKSAGGQLGIQYF	.	.	TRBV2	TRBJ2-4
TGCGCCAGCAGCTTGGAACACACAAACTATGGCTACACCTTC	CASSLEHTNYGYTF	.	.	TRBV5-1	TRBJ1-2
TGTGCCAGCTGGGGACAGGGCCGGACCAATTACGAGCAGTACTTC	CASWGQGRTNYEQYF	TRBD1	.	TRBV28	TRBJ2-7
TGTGCCAGCAGTTACGCGATGACCAGGCTGAGGGAGGGCGAGCAGTACTTC	CASSYAMTRLREGEQYF	TRBD2	few	TRBV6-2/TRBV6-3	TRBJ2-7
TGTGCCAGCAGCTGGGGACTAGCGGGGGGCCGGGGCCGTAACAATGAGCAGTTCTTC	CASSWGLAGGRGRNNEQFF	TRBD2	.	TRBV7-9	TRBJ2-1
TGCGCCAGCAGCCAAGAGGTGGGATGTGAAGCTTTCTTT	CASSQEVGCEAFF	.	.	TRBV4-3	TRBJ1-1
TGTGCCAGCAGTCCCCCCCGGGGAACGAACACCGGGGAGCTGTTTTTT	CASSPPRGTNTGELFF	.	few	TRBV12-3/TRBV12-4	TRBJ2-2
TGTGCCACCTCCACAGGAAACATTCAGTACTTC	CATSTGNIQYF	.	.	TRBV27	TRBJ2-4
TGTGCCAGCAGTTCTCGGTCAGGGCGTATCTATGGCTACACCTTC	CASSSRSGRIYGYTF	.	.	TRBV6-6	TRBJ1-2
TGCAGTGCCCGAGACGGGACAGGGTTGAATGAGCAGTTCTTC	CSARDGTGLNEQFF	TRBD1	.	TRBV20-1	TRBJ2-1
TGCAGTGCTGATACTAGACCAGGTTGGGATACGCAGTATTTT	CSADTRPGWDTQYF	.	.	TRBV20-1	TRBJ2-3
TGTGCCAGCAGCTCCCGACAGGCCTCCCACGAGCAGTACTTC	CASSSRQASHEQYF	.	.	TRBV7-2	TRBJ2-7
TGCAGTGCTAGTCCGGACGGATTCTATGGCTACACCTTC	CSASPDGFYGYTF	.	.	TRBV20-1	TRBJ1-2
TGTGCCAGCACTGGCAGGGGAGGAGGGTTTGCTGAAGCTTTCTTT	CASTGRGGGFAEAFF	.	.	TRBV28	TRBJ1-1
TGTGCCACCAGGAGACAGGGGGCCACAGATACGCAGTATTTT	CATRRQGATDTQYF	TRBD1	.	TRBV24-1	TRBJ2-3
TGTGCCAGCAGTTACGACGCAGGTTCCCAAGAGACCCAGTACTTC	CASSYDAGSQETQYF	.	few	TRBV6-2/TRBV6-3	TRBJ2-5
TGTGCCAGCAGTTACCTCCTTGGGGGAAATAACTATGGCTACACCTTC	CASSYLLGGNNYGYTF	.	few	TRBV6-5	TRBJ1-2
TGCGCCAGCAGCCGGGGGACTAGCGGGCCTCTACCCCCTGAGCAGTTCTTC	CASSRGTSGPLPPEQFF	TRBD2	.	TRBV5-1	TRBJ2-1
TGTGCCAGCAGTTACTTTCAGGGTACCTCACCCCTCCACTTT	CASSYFQGTSPLHF	.	.	TRBV6-5	TRBJ1-6
TGTGCCAGCAGCTTAGCGCCTAGCGGGGGGGCCGGTATTAGTCAGTCCCAGTACTTC	CASSLAPSGGAGISQSQYF	TRBD2	.	TRBV7-6	TRBJ2-5
TGTGCCAGCAGCTGGACTAGAGCGGGTAACATTCAGTACTTC	CASSWTRAGNIQYF	TRBD2	few	TRBV7-2	TRBJ2-4
TGCAGTGCTCCCCAGGTGATAGCCTATGGCTACACCTTC	CSAPQVIAYGYTF	.	.	TRBV20-1	TRBJ1-2
TGCAGTGTTGCCGGGACAGGGGGCTGGGAGACCCAGTACTTC	CSVAGTGGWETQYF	TRBD1	.	TRBV20-1	TRBJ2-5
TGTGCCACCAGCAGAGATCTTAAGGTACTCGATACGCAGTATTTT	CATSRDLKVLDTQYF	.	.	TRBV15	TRBJ2-3
TGCAGTGCTAGGCCGTCGGACAGGGGGGATGAAAAACTGTTTTTT	CSARPSDRGDEKLFF	TRBD1	.	TRBV20-1	TRBJ1-4
TGTGCCAGCAGCTGGCGGAAGGGACAGGGGCATTCCTACGAGCAGTACTTC	CASSWRKGQGHSYEQYF	TRBD1	.	TRBV7-2	TRBJ2-7
TGCAGCGCCTTGGGTACAGTTGGTGGCTACACCTTC	CSALGTVGGYTF	.	.	TRBV29-1	TRBJ1-2
TGCAGTGCTAGGCCAAGCATGATTTCCTCCTACGAGCAGTACTTC	CSARPSMISSYEQYF	.	.	TRBV20-1	TRBJ2-7
TGTGCCAGCAGCCGAGATTCTAGCGGGGGCACCTACTCCTACGAGCAGTACTTC	CASSRDSSGGTYSYEQYF	TRBD2	.	TRBV4-2	TRBJ2-7
TGTGCCAGCAGCCAAGATGGAGAGAATGGCTACACCTTC	CASSQDGENGYTF	.	few	TRBV3-1	TRBJ1-2
TGTGCCAGCAGTCGACGACAGGGGCTCCCCTACGAGCAGTACTTC	CASSRRQGLPYEQYF	TRBD1	.	TRBV27	TRBJ2-7
TGCAGCGTTGAGGGACAGGGACAGTGGGAGACCCAGTACTTC	CSVEGQGQWETQYF	TRBD1	.	TRBV29-1	TRBJ2-5
TGCGCCAGCAGCCAAGTCGGAGGGGCCAAAAACATTCAGTACTTC	CASSQVGGAKNIQYF	.	many	TRBV4-1	TRBJ2-4
TGTGCCAGCAGCCAGCGGCCTTTCTACGAGCAGTACTTC	CASSQRPFYEQYF	.	.	TRBV3-1	TRBJ2-7
TGTGCCAGTAGTATAGGGAGGAGACTCAACTATGGCTACACCTTC	CASSIGRRLNYGYTF	.	few	TRBV19	TRBJ1-2
TGTGCCAGCAGTGTCTACCAGGGTCTTTTTGCGGGCTACACCTTC	CASSVYQGLFAGYTF	.	.	TRBV6-5	TRBJ1-2
TGCAGTGCTAAGCGACCAAGGAACGGGGGTCAGCCCCAGCATTTT	CSAKRPRNGGQPQHF	.	.	TRBV20-1	TRBJ1-5
TGTGCCAGCAGCTTAAGGGGACAGATACTCAATGAGCAGTTCTTC	CASSLRGQILNEQFF	TRBD1	.	TRBV7-6	TRBJ2-1
TGTGCCAGTACGCAGGGGGCGCCTGGGGCCAACGTCCTGACTTTC	CASTQGAPGANVLTF	TRBD1	.	TRBV25-1	TRBJ2-6
TGCGCCAGCAGCCAAGGAGGGACCTTTAGCACAGATACGCAGTATTTT	CASSQGGTFSTDTQYF	.	.	TRBV4-3	TRBJ2-3
TGCGCCAGCAGCTTGGTGAGACTAGCGGGGGGTTTCGCAGAAGATACGCAGTATTTT	CASSLVRLAGGFAEDTQYF	TRBD2	few	TRBV5-1	TRBJ2-3
TGCGCCAGCAGCTTGGACAGGCCCACTGAAGCTTTCTTT	CASSLDRPTEAFF	.	.	TRBV5-1	TRBJ1-1
TGTGCCAGCAGCTCAGGGGGTATCCGAGAGCAAAGCTCTGGGGCCAACGTCCTGACTTTC	CASSSGGIREQSSGANVLTF	TRBD1	.	TRBV13	TRBJ2-6
TGTGCCAGCAGCCAAGACGCAAAGGGACAGGGGCGCTACGAGCAGTACTTC	CASSQDAKGQGRYEQYF	TRBD1	few	TRBV4-2	TRBJ2-7
TGTGCCAGCAGCCAAGGGTTTGGCGGGGGGAGCTCCTACAATGAGCAGTACTTC	CASSQGFGGGSSYNEQYF	TRBD2	once	TRBV4-2	TRBJ2-7